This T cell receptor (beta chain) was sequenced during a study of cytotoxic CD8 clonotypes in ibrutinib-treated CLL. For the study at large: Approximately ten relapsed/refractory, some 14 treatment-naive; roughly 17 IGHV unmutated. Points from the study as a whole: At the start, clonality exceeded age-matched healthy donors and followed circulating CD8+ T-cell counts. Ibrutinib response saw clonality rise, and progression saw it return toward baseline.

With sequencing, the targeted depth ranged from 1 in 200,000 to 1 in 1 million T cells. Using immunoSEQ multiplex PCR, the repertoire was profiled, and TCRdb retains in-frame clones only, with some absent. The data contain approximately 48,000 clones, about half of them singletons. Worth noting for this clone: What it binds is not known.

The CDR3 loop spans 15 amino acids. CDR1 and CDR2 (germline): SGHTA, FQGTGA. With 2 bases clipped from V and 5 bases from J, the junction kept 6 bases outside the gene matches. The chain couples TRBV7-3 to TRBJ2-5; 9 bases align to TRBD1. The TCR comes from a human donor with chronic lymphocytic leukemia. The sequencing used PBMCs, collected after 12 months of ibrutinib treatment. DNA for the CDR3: TGTGCCAGCAGCTTAGGAGGGACAGGGCACGAGACCCAGTACTTC. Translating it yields CASSLGGTGHETQYF.